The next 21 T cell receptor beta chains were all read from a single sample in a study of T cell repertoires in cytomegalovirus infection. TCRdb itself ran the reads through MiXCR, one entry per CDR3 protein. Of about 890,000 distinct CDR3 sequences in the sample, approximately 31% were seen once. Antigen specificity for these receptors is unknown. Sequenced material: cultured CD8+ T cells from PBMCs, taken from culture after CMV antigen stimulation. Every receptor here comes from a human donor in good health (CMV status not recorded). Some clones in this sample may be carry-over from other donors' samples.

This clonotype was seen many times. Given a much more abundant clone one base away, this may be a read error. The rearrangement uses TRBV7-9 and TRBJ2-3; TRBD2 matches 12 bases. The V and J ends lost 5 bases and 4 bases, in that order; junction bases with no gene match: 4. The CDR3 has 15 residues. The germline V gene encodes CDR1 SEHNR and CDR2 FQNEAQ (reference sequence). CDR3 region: CASSPSGGAPDTQYF. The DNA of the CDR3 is TGTGCCAGCAGCCCTAGCGGGGGGGCCCCAGATACGCAGTATTTT.

The CDR3 loop reads CATSRDGPDEKLFF. The CDR3 coding sequence is TGTGCCACCAGCAGAGATGGTCCCGATGAAAAACTGTTTTTT. The rearrangement links TRBV15 to TRBJ1-4; D gene unclear. Trimming took 0 bases from V and 6 from J, leaving 8 bases between them. Germline-derived CDR1 and CDR2 are LNHNV and YYDKDF (reference sequence). The CDR3 consists of 14 residues.

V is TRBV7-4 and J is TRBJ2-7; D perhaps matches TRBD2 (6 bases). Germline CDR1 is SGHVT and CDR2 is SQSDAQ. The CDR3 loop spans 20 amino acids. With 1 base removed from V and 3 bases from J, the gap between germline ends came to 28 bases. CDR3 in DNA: TGTGCCAGCAGCTTAGTGGTTGGAGGGTTTTCCCTCCCAGTATTCTACGAGCAGTACTTC. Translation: CASSLVVGGFSLPVFYEQYF.

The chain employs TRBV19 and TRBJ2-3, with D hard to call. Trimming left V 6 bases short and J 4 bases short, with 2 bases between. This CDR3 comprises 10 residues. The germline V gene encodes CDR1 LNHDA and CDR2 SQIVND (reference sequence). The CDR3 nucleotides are TGTGCCAGTAGGTCAGATACGCAGTATTTT. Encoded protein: CASRSDTQYF.

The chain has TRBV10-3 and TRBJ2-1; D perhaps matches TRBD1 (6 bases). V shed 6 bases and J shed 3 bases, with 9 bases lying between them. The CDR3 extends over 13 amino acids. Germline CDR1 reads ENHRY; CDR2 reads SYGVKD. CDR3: CAISKDSYNEQFF. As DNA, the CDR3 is TGTGCCATCAGCAAGGACAGCTACAATGAGCAGTTCTTC.

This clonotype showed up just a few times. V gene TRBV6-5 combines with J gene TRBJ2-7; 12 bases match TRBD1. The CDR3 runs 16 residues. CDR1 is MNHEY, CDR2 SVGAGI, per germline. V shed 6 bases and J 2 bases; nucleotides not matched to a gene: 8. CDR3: CASRNGGQGAPYEQYF. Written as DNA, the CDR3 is TGTGCCAGCAGGAACGGGGGACAGGGGGCCCCCTACGAGCAGTACTTC.

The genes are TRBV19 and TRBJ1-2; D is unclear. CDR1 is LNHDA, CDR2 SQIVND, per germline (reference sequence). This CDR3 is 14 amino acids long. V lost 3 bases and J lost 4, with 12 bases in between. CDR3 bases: TGTGCCAGTAGTATTTCGACCATGATCTATGGCTACACCTTC. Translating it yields CASSISTMIYGYTF.

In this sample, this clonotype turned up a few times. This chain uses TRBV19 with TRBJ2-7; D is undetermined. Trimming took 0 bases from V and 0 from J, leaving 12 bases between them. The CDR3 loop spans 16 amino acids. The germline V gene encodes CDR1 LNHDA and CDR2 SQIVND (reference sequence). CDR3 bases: TGTGCCAGTAGTATAGAGGGCCCAACTACCTCCTACGAGCAGTACTTC. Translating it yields CASSIEGPTTSYEQYF.

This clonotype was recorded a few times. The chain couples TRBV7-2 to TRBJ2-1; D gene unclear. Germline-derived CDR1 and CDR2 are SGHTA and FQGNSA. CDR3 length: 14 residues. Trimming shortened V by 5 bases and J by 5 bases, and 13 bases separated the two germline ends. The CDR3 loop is CASSKEWVNNEQFF. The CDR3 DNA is TGTGCCAGCAGCAAGGAGTGGGTTAACAATGAGCAGTTCTTC.

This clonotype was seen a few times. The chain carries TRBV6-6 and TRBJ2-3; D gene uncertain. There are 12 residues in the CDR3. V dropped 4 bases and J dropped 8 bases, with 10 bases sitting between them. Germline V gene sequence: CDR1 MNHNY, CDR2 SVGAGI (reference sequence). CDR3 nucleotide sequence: TGTGCCAGCAGTTTACCGGGCCGTACGCAGTATTTT. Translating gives CASSLPGRTQYF.

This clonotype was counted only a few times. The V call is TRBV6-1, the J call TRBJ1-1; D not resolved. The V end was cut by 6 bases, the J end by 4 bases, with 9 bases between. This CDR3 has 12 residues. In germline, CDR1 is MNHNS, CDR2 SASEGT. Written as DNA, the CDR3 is TGTGCCAGCAGCTCTTCCGTCACTGAAGCTTTCTTT. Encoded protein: CASSSSVTEAFF.

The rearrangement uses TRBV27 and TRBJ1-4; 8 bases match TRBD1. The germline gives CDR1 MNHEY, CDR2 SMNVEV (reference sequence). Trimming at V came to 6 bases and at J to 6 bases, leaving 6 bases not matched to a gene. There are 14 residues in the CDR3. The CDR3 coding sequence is TGTGCCAGCAGCCGACAGGGGTTTGATGAAAAACTGTTTTTT. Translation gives CASSRQGFDEKLFF.

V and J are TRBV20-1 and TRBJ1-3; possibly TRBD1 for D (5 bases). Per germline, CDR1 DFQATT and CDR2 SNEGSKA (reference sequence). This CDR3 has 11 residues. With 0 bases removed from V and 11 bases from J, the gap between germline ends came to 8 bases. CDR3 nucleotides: TGCAGTGCTAGAGATCTGGGGGCCATATATTTT. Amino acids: CSARDLGAIYF.

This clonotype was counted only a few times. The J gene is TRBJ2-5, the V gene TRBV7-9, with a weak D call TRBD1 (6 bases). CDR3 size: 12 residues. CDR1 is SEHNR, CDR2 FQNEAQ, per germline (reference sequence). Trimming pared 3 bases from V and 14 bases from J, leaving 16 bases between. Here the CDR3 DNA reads TGTGCCAGCAGCTTCCCCTTTGGGACATCTTACTTC. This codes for CASSFPFGTSYF.

The CDR3 nucleotides are TGTGCCAGCAGCCAAGGGAAGGGGCGCAGGTATGGCTACACCTTC. Its protein is CASSQGKGRRYGYTF. The gene calls are TRBV3-1 and TRBJ1-2, with a possible D match to TRBD1 (5 bases). Looked up from germline, CDR1 is LGHDT and CDR2 is YNNKEL (reference sequence). V dropped 1 base and J dropped 5 bases, with 14 bases sitting between them. The CDR3 covers 15 residues.

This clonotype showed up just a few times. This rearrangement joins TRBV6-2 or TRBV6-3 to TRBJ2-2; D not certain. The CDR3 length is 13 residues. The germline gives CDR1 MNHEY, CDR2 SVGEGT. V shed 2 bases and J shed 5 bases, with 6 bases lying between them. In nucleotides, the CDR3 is TGTGCCAGCAGTTACCCAGGAACCGGGGAGCTGTTTTTT. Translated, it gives CASSYPGTGELFF.

CDR3 bases: TGTGCCACCAGCGGCTCGGACGGAGCTAACTATGGCTACACCTTC. Its protein product is CATSGSDGANYGYTF. The gene calls are TRBV15 and TRBJ1-2; D not resolved. The CDR3 is 15 amino acids. V was clipped by 5 bases and J by 0 bases, with 13 bases between them. Germline loops: CDR1 LNHNV, CDR2 YYDKDF (reference sequence).

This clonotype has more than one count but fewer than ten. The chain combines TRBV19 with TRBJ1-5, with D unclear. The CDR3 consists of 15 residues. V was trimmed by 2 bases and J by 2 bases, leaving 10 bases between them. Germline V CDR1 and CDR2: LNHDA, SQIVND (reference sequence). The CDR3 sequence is CASSIWGDGNQPQHF. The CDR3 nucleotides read TGTGCCAGTAGTATATGGGGAGATGGCAATCAGCCCCAGCATTTT.

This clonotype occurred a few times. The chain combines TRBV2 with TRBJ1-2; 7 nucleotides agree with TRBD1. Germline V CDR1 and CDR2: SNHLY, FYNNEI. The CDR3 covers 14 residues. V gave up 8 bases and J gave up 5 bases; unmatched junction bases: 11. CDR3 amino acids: CASPRARGRYGYTF. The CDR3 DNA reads TGTGCCAGCCCCCGCGCGAGGGGGCGATATGGCTACACCTTC.

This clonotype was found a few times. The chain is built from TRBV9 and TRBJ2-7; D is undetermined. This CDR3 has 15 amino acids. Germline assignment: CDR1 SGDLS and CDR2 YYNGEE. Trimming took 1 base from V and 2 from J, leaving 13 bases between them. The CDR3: CASSVTQAPTYEQYF. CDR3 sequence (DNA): TGTGCCAGCAGCGTAACCCAGGCTCCAACCTACGAGCAGTACTTC.

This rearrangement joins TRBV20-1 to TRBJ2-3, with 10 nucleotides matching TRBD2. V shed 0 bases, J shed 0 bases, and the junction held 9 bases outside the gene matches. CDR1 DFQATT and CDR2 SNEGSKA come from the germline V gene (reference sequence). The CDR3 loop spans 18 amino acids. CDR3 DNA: TGCAGTGCTAGAGATCAGGGACTAGCGTTTTCTAGCACAGATACGCAGTATTTT. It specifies CSARDQGLAFSSTDTQYF.